Described below is a single T cell receptor beta chain sequence and its context. The specificity of this receptor is unknown. No much larger clone exists at a distance of one base, and base qualities are not known. These data are taken from a study of Ad26.COV2.S vaccination and SARS-CoV-2 variants (dated by TCRdb to the early 2020s). The study in broad terms: Donors in the vaccine arm were drawn from COV1001, a phase I-IIa trial of Ad26.COV2.S in healthy adults that was multicentre, randomized, double-blind and placebo-controlled. Dosing of Ad26.COV2.S was intramuscular, at either 5x10^10 or 1x10^11 viral particles, delivered as one shot or as two shots spaced 56 days apart. TCRbeta repertoire sequencing was used to assess the specificity and breadth of SARS-CoV-2-reactive T cell receptors after Ad26.COV2.S vaccination. A total of about 30 samples were included in the TCR-sequenced set, comprising 19 Ad26.COV2.S vaccine recipients, 5 placebo recipients and 8 SARS-CoV-2 convalescent individuals. Trial participants were randomized into five groups of five, in which low-dose or high-dose Ad26.COV2.S was given once or twice, or placebo was given on both occasions. Blinding of investigators to trial group allocation was maintained during experiments and outcome assessment. Study-wide findings and limitations: Compared with placebo recipients, Ad26.COV2.S recipients showed higher spike-specific TCR breadth (P = 0.0014). The study was not powered to compare responses between vaccine doses or regimens. Vaccine and placebo recipients had comparable non-spike TCR breadth, which fits with the vaccine containing only spike. Substantial breadth of spike-specific CD8+ and CD4+ T cell responses was reported after vaccination. The authors noted that total T cell responses may have been underestimated by the TCR breadth and depth analyses.

TCRbeta CDR3 regions were sequenced with the immunoSEQ Assay. After extraction, genomic DNA underwent amplification by bias-controlled multiplex PCR, followed by high-throughput sequencing. Concerning the study's data processing: To quantify the absolute abundance of each unique TCRbeta CDR3 region, sequences were collapsed and filtered. T cell fraction was estimated by normalizing TCRbeta template counts to usable DNA, with usable DNA measured through amplification of reference genes found in all nucleated cells. Repertoire TCRs were annotated as SARS-CoV-2-specific by exact matching of V gene, CDR3 amino acid sequence and J gene to a known reactive TCR set. The reference SARS-CoV-2 TCR set was derived from MIRA and filtered for enrichment in COVID-19-positive ImmuneCODE repertoires, a step that removed public or cross-reactive TCRs. Based on the MIRA antigens, annotated TCRs were further analysed at the level of specific ORF or position within ORF. Breadth was defined as the number of annotated unique rearrangements divided by the total number of unique productive rearrangements, and depth was defined as the summed frequency of the annotated unique rearrangements. Two-sided Wilcoxon rank-sum tests were applied when comparing TCR breadth between groups. The table was pulled from immuneACCESS by TCRdb, which kept in-frame rearrangements only. Such tables lose some clones; where checked, under half of the loss comes from unresolved V genes, and the rest has no known cause. Clone size and V and J calls were adopted from that table, with D and trimming inferred from the DNA. The sample has about 350,000 clones on record, 88% of them singletons. Of the sample, 6.4% falls within the top ten clones.

The label giving this sample's treatment or condition can be read as: 15 to 20 received Ad26.COV2.S at low or high dose, single or two shots; 5 received placebo; per-sample allocation not given. Repertoires of vaccine and placebo recipients were sequenced from samples taken on day 63 after the first injection. Between 29 July and 7 August 2020, Cohort 1b enrolled about two dozen adults aged 18-55 years at one site in Boston, USA. Ad26.COV2.S was a replication-incompetent adenovirus type 26 vector that expressed a prefusion-stabilized SARS-CoV-2 spike protein derived from the original Wuhan strain. CDR1 and CDR2 are drawn from the germline V gene: SGHAT, FQNNGV. The CDR3 measures 17 amino acids from cysteine to phenylalanine. Only CDR3 DNA is held: 51 bases, read in frame from base 1. Here V drops 2 bases and J drops 2 bases, and the junction holds 6 bases not matched to any gene.

The receptor comes from a person aged 18-60 years who received the Ad26.COV2.S COVID-19 vaccine or a placebo. The sample was peripheral blood, taken in a trial of Ad26.COV2.S vaccine versus placebo. Recombination joined TRBV11-2 with TRBJ2-3; 11 central bases correspond to TRBD2. The encoded CDR3 is CASSLSPSGGPTDTQYF. The nucleotide sequence reads as follows: TGTGCCAGCAGCTTATCCCCTAGCGGGGGGCCCACAGATACGCAGTATTTT.